Sequencing of this T cell receptor (beta chain) was carried out in a study of CD8 T cells in ankylosing spondylitis. Study-level results: As reported, disease-linked clones showed significant enrichment in matched ankylosing spondylitis synovial fluid. Disease-associated clonotypes exhibited CD8+ identity and were relatively infrequent in peripheral blood. It appeared that ankylosing spondylitis blood was characterized by a TCR beta motif of under ten highly homologous variants.

The TCR beta libraries were generated through quantitative 5'-RACE incorporating molecular barcodes. TCRdb itself ran the 5' RACE reads through MiXCR, one entry per CDR3 protein. The sample has under 450,000 distinct CDR3 sequences; approximately 22% are singletons. As to this clonotype: Its antigen is not known.

The clonotype originates from a male donor with ankylosing spondylitis or in good health (not recorded which). Sequences were obtained from blood, either unsorted or a sorted T cell fraction (not recorded which).

The CDR3 sequence: CSVVTGKGSYEQYF. In nucleotides, the CDR3 is TGCAGCGTTGTGACAGGGAAGGGGTCCTACGAGCAGTACTTC. This chain uses TRBV29-1 with TRBJ2-7, with 7 bases lining up with TRBD1. With V trimmed by 4 bases and J by 1 base, 7 bases remained unmatched. The germline gives CDR1 SQVTM, CDR2 ANQGSEA. The CDR3 extends over 14 amino acids.